These 8 T cell receptor beta chains were all obtained from the same sample, sequenced in a study of T cells after yellow fever vaccination. TCRdb analysed the 5' RACE reads with MiXCR anew, one entry per CDR3 protein. The table includes 200,000 to 300,000 distinct CDR3 sequences, 6% to 8% detected once. The material sequenced was CD4+ T cells sorted from PBMCs, taken on the day of the yellow fever booster vaccination. The receptors were sampled from a man aged 25-45 years who received the YFV17D yellow fever vaccine.

The chain is built from TRBV12-3 or TRBV12-4 and TRBJ2-1; the D gene is possibly TRBD2 (6 bases). The CDR3 extends over 19 amino acids. V was clipped by 7 bases and J by 5 bases, with 30 bases between them. The CDR3: CASTLSVRGLPGVDNEQFF. CDR3 nucleotide sequence: TGTGCCAGCACCTTATCGGTTAGGGGCCTTCCGGGGGTTGACAATGAGCAGTTCTTC.

V usage is TRBV20-1 and J usage is TRBJ2-1; D gene ambiguous. The CDR3 extends over 15 amino acids. Germline CDR1 DFQATT, CDR2 SNEGSKA (reference sequence). Between the trimmed V and J ends, which lost 6 bases and 2 bases, there was a span of 17 bases. CDR3 protein: CSAPNVGGAYNEQFF. For the CDR3, the DNA is TGCAGTGCCCCCAACGTAGGCGGTGCCTACAATGAGCAGTTCTTC.

V gene TRBV20-1 combines with J gene TRBJ1-4; 8 bases match TRBD1. Germline values: CDR1 DFQATT, CDR2 SNEGSKA (reference sequence). The ends lost 3 bases at V and 8 bases at J; junction bases unmatched: 5. The CDR3 is 13 residues long. The CDR3 sequence is CSASTGGREKLFF. The CDR3 DNA reads as TGCAGTGCTAGCACAGGGGGTAGGGAAAAACTGTTTTTT.

The CDR3 reads CASSLVGGREQFF. The CDR3 DNA reads as TGTGCCAGCAGCTTAGTCGGGGGACGTGAGCAGTTCTTC. This chain links TRBV7-2 with TRBJ2-1; possibly TRBD2 for D (6 bases). Deletions cut 1 base from V and 9 bases from J, with 10 bases between. Germline V gene data show CDR1 as SGHTA and CDR2 as FQGNSA. The CDR3 sequence is 13 residues long.

The V gene is TRBV7-6, the J gene TRBJ2-5; 10 bases agree with TRBD1. This CDR3 is 14 amino acids long. Per germline, CDR1 SGHVS and CDR2 FNYEAQ. The V gene end was trimmed by 5 bases and the J gene end by 5 bases; junction bases not matched to a gene: 5. CDR3 DNA sequence: TGTGCCAGCAGCAGACAGGGGGCGCGGGAGACCCAGTACTTC. Residues: CASSRQGARETQYF.

The chain recombines TRBV20-1 with TRBJ2-7, with D perhaps assigned TRBD1 or TRBD2 (5 bases each). The germline CDR1 and CDR2 sequences are DFQATT and SNEGSKA (reference sequence). This CDR3 is built from 15 residues. V was shortened by 3 bases and J by 5 bases, with 20 bases between the two germline ends. This CDR3 reads CSASGAAAGSHEQYF. The CDR3 coding sequence is TGCAGTGCTAGCGGCGCAGCGGCAGGGTCCCACGAGCAGTACTTC.

Worth noting for this clonotype: One junction end does not reproduce the germline sequence, and a read error may be involved. The chain combines TRBV11-2 with TRBJ2-3, with 12 nucleotides matching TRBD2. From germline, CDR1 is SGHAT and CDR2 FQNNGV. The length of the CDR3 is 18 residues. The CDR3 loop reads CACSLWMTSGSKTDTQYF. The DNA for the CDR3 is TGTGCCTGCAGCTTATGGATGACTAGCGGGAGTAAGACAGATACGCAGTATTTT.

This chain joins TRBV7-2 and TRBJ1-5; no firm D call. Looked up from germline, CDR1 is SGHTA and CDR2 is FQGNSA. CDR3 length equals 14 residues. V shed 5 bases and J shed 0 bases, with 8 bases lying between them. CDR3 loop: CASSPGYSNQPQHF. CDR3 nucleotides: TGTGCCAGCAGCCCAGGATATAGCAATCAGCCCCAGCATTTT.